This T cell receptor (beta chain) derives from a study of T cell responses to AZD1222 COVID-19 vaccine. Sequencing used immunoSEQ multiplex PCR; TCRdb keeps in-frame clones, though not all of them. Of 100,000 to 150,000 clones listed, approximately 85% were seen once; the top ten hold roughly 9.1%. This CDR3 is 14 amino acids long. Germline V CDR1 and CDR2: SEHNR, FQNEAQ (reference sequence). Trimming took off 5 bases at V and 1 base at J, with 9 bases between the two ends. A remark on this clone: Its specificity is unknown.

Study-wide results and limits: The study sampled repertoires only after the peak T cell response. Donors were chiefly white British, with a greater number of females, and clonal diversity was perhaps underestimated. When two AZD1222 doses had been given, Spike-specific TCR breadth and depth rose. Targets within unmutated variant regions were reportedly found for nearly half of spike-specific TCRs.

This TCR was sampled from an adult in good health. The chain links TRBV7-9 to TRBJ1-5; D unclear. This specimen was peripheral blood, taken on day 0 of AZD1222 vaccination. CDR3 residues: CASSLTESNQPQHF. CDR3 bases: TGTGCCAGCAGCCTCACAGAAAGCAATCAGCCCCAGCATTTT.